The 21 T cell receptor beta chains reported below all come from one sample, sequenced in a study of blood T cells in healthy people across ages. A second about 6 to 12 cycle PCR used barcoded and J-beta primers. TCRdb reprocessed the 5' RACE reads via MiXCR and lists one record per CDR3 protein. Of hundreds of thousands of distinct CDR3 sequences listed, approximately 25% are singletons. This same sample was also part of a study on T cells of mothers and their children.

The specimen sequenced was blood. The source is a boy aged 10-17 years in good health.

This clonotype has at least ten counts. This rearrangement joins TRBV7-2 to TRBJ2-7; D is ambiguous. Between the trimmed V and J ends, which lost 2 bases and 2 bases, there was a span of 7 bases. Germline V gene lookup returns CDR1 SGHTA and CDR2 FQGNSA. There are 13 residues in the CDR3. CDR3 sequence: CASSLQPTYEQYF. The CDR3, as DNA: TGTGCCAGCAGCTTACAACCCACCTACGAGCAGTACTTC.

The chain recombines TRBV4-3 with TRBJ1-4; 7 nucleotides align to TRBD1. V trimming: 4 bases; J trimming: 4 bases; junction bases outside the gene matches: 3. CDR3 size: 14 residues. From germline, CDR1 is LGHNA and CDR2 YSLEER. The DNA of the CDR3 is TGCGCCAGCAGCCGGACAGGATTTAATGAAAAACTGTTTTTT. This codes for CASSRTGFNEKLFF.

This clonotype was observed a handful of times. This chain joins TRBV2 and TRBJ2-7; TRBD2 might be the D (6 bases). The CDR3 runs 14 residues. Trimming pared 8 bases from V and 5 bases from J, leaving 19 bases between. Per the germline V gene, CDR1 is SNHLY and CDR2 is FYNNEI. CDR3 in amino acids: CASRKGLFDHEQYF. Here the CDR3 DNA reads TGTGCCAGCCGGAAAGGACTATTTGACCACGAGCAGTACTTC.

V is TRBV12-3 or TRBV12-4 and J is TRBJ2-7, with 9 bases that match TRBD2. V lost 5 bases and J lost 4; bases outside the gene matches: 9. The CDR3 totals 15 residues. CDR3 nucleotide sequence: TGTGCCAGCAGTAACCGACTGGCGGGAGGGTACGAGCAGTACTTC. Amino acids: CASSNRLAGGYEQYF.

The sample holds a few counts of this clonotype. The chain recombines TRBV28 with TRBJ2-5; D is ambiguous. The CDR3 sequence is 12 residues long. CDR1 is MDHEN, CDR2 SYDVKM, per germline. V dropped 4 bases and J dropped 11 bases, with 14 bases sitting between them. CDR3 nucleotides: TGTGCCAGCAGTTCGATCTTGACGGAGCAGTACTTC. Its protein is CASSSILTEQYF.

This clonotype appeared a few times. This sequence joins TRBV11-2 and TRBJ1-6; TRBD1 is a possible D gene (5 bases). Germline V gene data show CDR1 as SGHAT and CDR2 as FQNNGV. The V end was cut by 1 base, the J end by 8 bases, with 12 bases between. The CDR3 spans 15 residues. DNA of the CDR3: TGTGCCAGCAGCTTAGCCGGGGGGGTAGATTCACCCCTCCACTTT. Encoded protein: CASSLAGGVDSPLHF.

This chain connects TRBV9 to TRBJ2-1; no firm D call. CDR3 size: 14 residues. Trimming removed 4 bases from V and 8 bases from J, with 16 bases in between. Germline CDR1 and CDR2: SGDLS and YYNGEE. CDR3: CASSFNRLGDEQFF. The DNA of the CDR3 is TGTGCCAGCAGCTTCAATCGACTGGGCGATGAGCAGTTCTTC.

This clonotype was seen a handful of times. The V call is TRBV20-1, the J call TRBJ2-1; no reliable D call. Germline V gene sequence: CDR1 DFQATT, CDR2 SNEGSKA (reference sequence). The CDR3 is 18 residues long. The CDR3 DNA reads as TGCAGCGCTTACATCGGCGTTATTTCTAGGAGAGACCACAATGAGCAGTTCTTC. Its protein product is CSAYIGVISRRDHNEQFF.

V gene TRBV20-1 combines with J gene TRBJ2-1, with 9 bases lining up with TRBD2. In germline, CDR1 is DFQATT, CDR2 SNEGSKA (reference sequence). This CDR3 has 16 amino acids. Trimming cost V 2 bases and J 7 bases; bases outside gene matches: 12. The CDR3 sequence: CSARNPLAGGKNEQFF. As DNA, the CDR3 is TGCAGTGCTAGAAATCCTCTGGCGGGAGGGAAAAATGAGCAGTTCTTC.

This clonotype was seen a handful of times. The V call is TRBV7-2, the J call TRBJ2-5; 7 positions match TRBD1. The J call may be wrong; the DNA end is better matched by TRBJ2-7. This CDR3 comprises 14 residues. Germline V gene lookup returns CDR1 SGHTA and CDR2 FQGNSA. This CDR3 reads CASSLGTVPYEQYF. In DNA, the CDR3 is TGTGCCAGCAGCCTCGGGACAGTGCCCTACGAGCAGTACTTC.

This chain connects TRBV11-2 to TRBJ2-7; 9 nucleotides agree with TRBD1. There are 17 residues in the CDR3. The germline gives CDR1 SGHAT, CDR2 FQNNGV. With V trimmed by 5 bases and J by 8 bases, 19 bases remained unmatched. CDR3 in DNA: TGTGCCAGCAGCCGCTCCTTACCCGGGACAGGGATTTTCAAGCAGTACTTC. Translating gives CASSRSLPGTGIFKQYF.

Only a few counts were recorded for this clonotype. The CDR3 DNA sequence: TGTGCCAGCTCACCACTTGGCAGGGGTGGGGACAATGAGCAGTTCTTC. It is translated as CASSPLGRGGDNEQFF. This chain links TRBV18 with TRBJ2-1, with a weak D call TRBD1 (6 bases). The CDR3 runs to 16 residues. Germline values: CDR1 KGHSH, CDR2 LQKENI. V dropped 1 base and J dropped 5 bases, with 15 bases sitting between them.

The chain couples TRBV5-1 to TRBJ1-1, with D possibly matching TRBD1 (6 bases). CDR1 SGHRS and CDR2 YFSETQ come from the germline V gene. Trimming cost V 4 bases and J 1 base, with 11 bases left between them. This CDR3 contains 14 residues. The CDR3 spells CASSLRGRNTEAFF. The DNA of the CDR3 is TGCGCCAGCAGCCTCAGGGGCAGGAACACTGAAGCTTTCTTT.

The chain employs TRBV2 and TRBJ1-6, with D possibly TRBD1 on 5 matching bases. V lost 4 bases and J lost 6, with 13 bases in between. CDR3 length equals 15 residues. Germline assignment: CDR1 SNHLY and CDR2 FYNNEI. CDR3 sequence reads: CASSASAGTNSPLHF. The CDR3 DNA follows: TGTGCCAGCAGTGCCAGTGCAGGGACTAATTCACCCCTCCACTTT.

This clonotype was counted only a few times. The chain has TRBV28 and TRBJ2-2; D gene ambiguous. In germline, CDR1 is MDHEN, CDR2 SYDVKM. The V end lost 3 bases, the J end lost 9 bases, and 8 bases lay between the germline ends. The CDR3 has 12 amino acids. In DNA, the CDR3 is TGTGCCAGCAGTTTGAGATTCCGGGAGCTGTTTTTT. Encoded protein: CASSLRFRELFF.

CDR3 bases: TGTGCCACCAGCAGAAGGGGGATGTGGTTCTTC. Its translation is CATSRRGMWFF. The chain is built from TRBV15 and TRBJ2-1; perhaps TRBD1 as D (6 bases). Germline V gene lookup returns CDR1 LNHNV and CDR2 YYDKDF (reference sequence). Trimming took 2 bases from V and 15 from J, leaving 11 bases between them. The CDR3 runs 11 residues.

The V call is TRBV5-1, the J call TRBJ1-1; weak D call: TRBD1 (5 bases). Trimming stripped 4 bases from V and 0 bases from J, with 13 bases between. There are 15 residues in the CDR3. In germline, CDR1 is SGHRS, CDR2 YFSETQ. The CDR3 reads CASSVSWGMNTEAFF. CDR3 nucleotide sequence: TGCGCCAGCAGCGTGAGTTGGGGGATGAACACTGAAGCTTTCTTT. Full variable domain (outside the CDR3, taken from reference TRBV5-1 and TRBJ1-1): KAGVTQTPRYLIKTRGQQVTLSCSPISGHRSVSWYQQTPGQGLQFLFEYFSETQRNKGNFPGRFSGRQFSNSRSEMNVSTLELGDSALYLCASSVSWGMNTEAFFGQGTRLTVV.

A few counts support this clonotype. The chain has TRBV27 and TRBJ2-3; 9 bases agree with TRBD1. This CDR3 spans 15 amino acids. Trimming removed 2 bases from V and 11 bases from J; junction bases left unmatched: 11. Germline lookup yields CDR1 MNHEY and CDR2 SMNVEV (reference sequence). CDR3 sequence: CASSLLSRDRVGQYF. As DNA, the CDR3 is TGTGCCAGCAGTTTACTGTCCCGGGACAGGGTTGGGCAGTATTTT.

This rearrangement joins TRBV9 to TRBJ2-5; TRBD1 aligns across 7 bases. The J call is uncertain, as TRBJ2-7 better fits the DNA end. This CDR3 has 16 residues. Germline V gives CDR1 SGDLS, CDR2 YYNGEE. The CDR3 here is CASSVGGQRHPYEQYF. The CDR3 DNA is TGTGCCAGCAGCGTAGGGGGACAGCGACATCCCTACGAGCAGTACTTC.

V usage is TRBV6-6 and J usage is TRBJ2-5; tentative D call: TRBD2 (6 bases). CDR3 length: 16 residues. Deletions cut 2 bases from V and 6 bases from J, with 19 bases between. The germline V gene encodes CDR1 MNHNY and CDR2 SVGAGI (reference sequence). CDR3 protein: CASSYVGLPLQQTQYF. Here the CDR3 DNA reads TGTGCCAGCAGTTACGTGGGACTTCCCCTTCAGCAGACCCAGTACTTC.

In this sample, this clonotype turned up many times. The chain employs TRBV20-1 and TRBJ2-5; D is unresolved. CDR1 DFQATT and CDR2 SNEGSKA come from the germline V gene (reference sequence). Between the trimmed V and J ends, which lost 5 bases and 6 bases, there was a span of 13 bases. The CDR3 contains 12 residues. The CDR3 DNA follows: TGCAGTGCTGATATACAAGGGAAGACCCAGTACTTC. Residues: CSADIQGKTQYF.